The text below deals with one T cell receptor beta chain. This sample is drawn from a study of cytomegalovirus exposure and HLA in healthy donors. Both 60 Vbeta primers and 13 Jbeta primers went into the PCR. Using immunoSEQ multiplex PCR, the repertoire was profiled, and TCRdb retains in-frame clones only, with some absent. Here the sample spans more than 95,000 clones, 80% to 85% being singletons. The TCR sequence derives from a woman aged 25 to 39 in good health and CMV-seronegative. The material sequenced was PBMCs.

The CDR3 spells CASSEGESTDTQYF. For the CDR3, the DNA is TGCGCCAGCAGTGAGGGCGAGAGCACAGATACGCAGTATTTT. V usage is TRBV5-1 and J usage is TRBJ2-3, with D perhaps matching TRBD2 (5 bases). V was pared by 5 bases and J by 0 bases, with 10 bases between. Germline V gene lookup returns CDR1 SGHRS and CDR2 YFSETQ. This CDR3 has 14 amino acids.